This T cell receptor (beta chain) was observed in a study of blood T cell repertoires in COVID-19. Study as a whole: T cells, B-cell-depleted T cells, or PBMCs provided the cDNA or gDNA that served as material.

V shed 4 bases, J shed 0 bases, and the junction held 5 bases outside the gene matches. Germline assignment: CDR1 MDHEN and CDR2 SYDVKM. The CDR3 runs to 16 residues. Libraries were prepared by immunoSEQ multiplex PCR; TCRdb keeps only in-frame clonotypes and omits some of them. The sample records a few hundred thousand clones, around 91% being singletons. The origin of this receptor is a man aged 18 to 30 who had recovered from COVID-19. Sequencing input: PBMCs or T cells enriched from blood (not recorded which). J is TRBJ1-5 and V is TRBV28; 8 bases map to TRBD1. CDR3 residues: CASSSSGQGSNQPQHF. The CDR3 nucleotides read TGTGCCAGCAGTTCTTCAGGACAGGGTAGCAATCAGCCCCAGCATTTT.